These 21 T cell receptor beta chains were sequenced from one sample in a study of blood T cell repertoires in COVID-19. Produced via immunoSEQ multiplex PCR; TCRdb's table is partial and in-frame only. The table has a few hundred thousand clones, just under 85% seen once. Sequenced material: peripheral blood. Receptors were obtained from a man older than 75 with acute or convalescent COVID-19.

The chain has TRBV24-1 and TRBJ2-3; the match to TRBD2 covers 7 bases. This CDR3 is 13 amino acids long. The V gene's germline CDR1 is KGHDR and CDR2 SFDVKD. Trimming took 3 bases from V and 8 from J; bases not matched to a gene: 4. DNA of the CDR3: TGTGCCACCAGTGATCCGGGGAGGGTTACGCAGTATTTT. Its protein is CATSDPGRVTQYF.

V and J are TRBV28 and TRBJ1-1; perhaps TRBD1 as D (6 bases). This CDR3 has 18 amino acids. V was clipped by 4 bases and J by 6 bases, with 27 bases between them. Germline CDR1 MDHEN, CDR2 SYDVKM. CDR3 sequence (DNA): TGTGCCAGCAGTTCCACTATATCCCGACAGGTTAAGCGTTCTGAAGCTTTCTTT. Amino acids: CASSSTISRQVKRSEAFF.

This clone was observed a few times. The chain recombines TRBV3-1 (or the pseudogene TRBV3-2) with TRBJ1-4; 12 positions agree with TRBD1. This CDR3 comprises 16 residues. Germline CDR1 and CDR2: LGHDT and YNNKEL (reference sequence). The junction had 6 bases not matched to a gene; V was cut back by 2 bases and J by 8 bases. The CDR3 is CASSQLGTGGVEKLFF. CDR3 DNA: TGTGCCAGCAGCCAACTAGGGACAGGGGGCGTAGAAAAACTGTTTTTT.

V is TRBV10-3 and J is TRBJ1-1, with 8 bases identical to TRBD1. The germline V gene encodes CDR1 ENHRY and CDR2 SYGVKD. This CDR3 is 13 amino acids long. V lost 8 bases to trimming and J lost 3 bases; unmatched junction nucleotides: 5. The CDR3 spells CAISAGQDTEAFF. In DNA, the CDR3 is TGTGCCATCTCGGCGGGACAGGACACTGAAGCTTTCTTT.

This rearrangement joins TRBV5-1 to TRBJ1-1; 7 positions match TRBD1. This CDR3 region has 14 residues. Germline lookup yields CDR1 SGHRS and CDR2 YFSETQ. V lost 2 bases, J lost 1 base, and 2 bases stayed unmatched. CDR3 nucleotide sequence: TGCGCCAGCAGCTTAGGGGGCACGAACACTGAAGCTTTCTTT. Translated, it gives CASSLGGTNTEAFF.

V usage is TRBV19 and J usage is TRBJ2-7, with 10 bases lining up with TRBD1. Germline lookup yields CDR1 LNHDA and CDR2 SQIVND (reference sequence). J gave up 2 bases and V 6 bases, and 4 bases lay outside the gene matches. The CDR3 has 14 residues. The CDR3 bases are TGTGCCAGTAGGACGGGACAGGGGCCCTACGAGCAGTACTTC. Residues: CASRTGQGPYEQYF.

This clone was detected only once. The chain has TRBV5-1 and TRBJ1-1; no clear D. Trimming cost V 0 bases and J 7 bases, with 10 bases left between them. The CDR3 has 13 amino acids. Germline V gene lookup returns CDR1 SGHRS and CDR2 YFSETQ. CDR3 in DNA: TGCGCCAGCAGCTTGGCCGGAGGTAATGAAGCTTTCTTT. This sequence encodes CASSLAGGNEAFF. The whole variable domain, remainder taken from reference TRBV5-1 and TRBJ1-1, is KAGVTQTPRYLIKTRGQQVTLSCSPISGHRSVSWYQQTPGQGLQFLFEYFSETQRNKGNFPGRFSGRQFSNSRSEMNVSTLELGDSALYLCASSLAGGNEAFFGQGTRLTVV.

V gene TRBV5-1 combines with J gene TRBJ2-7, with TRBD2 matching 12 bases. V gave up 3 bases and J gave up 5 bases; unmatched junction bases: 6. This CDR3 has 15 amino acids. Per the germline V gene, CDR1 is SGHRS and CDR2 is YFSETQ. CDR3 protein: CASSSSGRAWDEQYF. The CDR3 DNA follows: TGCGCCAGCAGCTCTAGCGGGAGGGCCTGGGACGAGCAGTACTTC.

This clone showed up just a few times. This chain uses TRBV3-1 (or the pseudogene TRBV3-2) with TRBJ2-7; D ambiguous. Trimming removed 3 bases from V and 2 bases from J, with 14 bases in between. The germline gives CDR1 LGHDT, CDR2 YNNKEL (reference sequence). CDR3 length: 15 amino acids. The CDR3: CASSHDPGGAYEQYF. The DNA of the CDR3 is TGTGCCAGCAGCCACGATCCCGGCGGAGCCTACGAGCAGTACTTC.

With respect to this clone: Other DNA variants within this sample encode the same CDR3. J is TRBJ2-3 and V is TRBV18; no firm D call. The CDR3 consists of 13 residues. V was cut by 1 base and J by 1 base, with 3 bases left in between. Germline V gives CDR1 KGHSH, CDR2 LQKENI. CDR3 amino acids: CASSPRGTDTQYF. The CDR3 DNA is TGTGCCAGCTCACCACGCGGCACAGATACGCAGTATTTT.

This sequence joins TRBV11-3 and TRBJ2-1; 11 nucleotides line up with TRBD2. The CDR3 totals 15 residues. The V gene end was trimmed by 5 bases and the J gene end by 4 bases; junction bases not matched to a gene: 4. Germline V gene lookup returns CDR1 SGHNT and CDR2 YENEEA. The CDR3 loop is CASSALAGGYNEQFF. The CDR3 DNA sequence: TGTGCCAGCAGCGCCCTAGCGGGAGGTTACAATGAGCAGTTCTTC.

DNA of the CDR3: TGTGCCAGTAGTATAGATCTACGCTATGGCTACACCTTC. It translates to CASSIDLRYGYTF. The genes are TRBV19 and TRBJ1-2; D remains ambiguous. Trimming left V 0 bases short and J 4 bases short, with 6 bases between. Germline V gene lookup returns CDR1 LNHDA and CDR2 SQIVND (reference sequence). This CDR3 comprises 13 residues.

V usage is TRBV18 and J usage is TRBJ1-2; 8 positions agree with TRBD1. CDR1 is KGHSH and CDR2 is LQKENI in the germline V gene. J gave up 8 bases and V 5 bases, and 13 bases lay outside the gene matches. This CDR3 comprises 15 residues. As DNA, the CDR3 is TGTGCCAGCTCATCGAACCCCCCAGGGGGCGGCGGCTACACCTTC. It specifies CASSSNPPGGGGYTF.

This clone was detected once. In the same sample, other DNA sequences code for this CDR3. The chain carries TRBV19 and TRBJ2-7; TRBD2 matches at 7 bases. Losses at the gene ends were 1 base for V and 1 base for J; bases not matched to a gene: 1. The CDR3 has 14 amino acids. Germline V gene data show CDR1 as LNHDA and CDR2 as SQIVND (reference sequence). The CDR3 DNA is TGTGCCAGTAGTATAGGGGGAGGGTCCTACGAGCAGTACTTC. This gives the protein CASSIGGGSYEQYF.

This rearrangement joins TRBV2 to TRBJ2-3; unclear D gene. Trimming removed 6 bases from V and 4 bases from J, with 20 bases in between. There are 16 residues in the CDR3. Germline loops: CDR1 SNHLY, CDR2 FYNNEI. The CDR3 is CASRGARSSPPDTQYF. The CDR3 bases are TGTGCCAGCAGAGGAGCGAGAAGTAGCCCCCCAGATACGCAGTATTTT.

The V and J genes are TRBV24-1 and TRBJ1-1, with 7 bases matching TRBD1. Germline values: CDR1 KGHDR, CDR2 SFDVKD. Trimming removed 2 bases from V and 14 bases from J; junction bases left unmatched: 16. CDR3 length equals 15 residues. CDR3 DNA: TGTGCCACCAGTGATTGGAGCCGGGACAGCGAACTGATCTTCTTT. Translation: CATSDWSRDSELIFF.

This chain links TRBV7-2 with TRBJ2-2, with 11 bases identical to TRBD1. Germline V CDR1 and CDR2: SGHTA, FQGNSA. The CDR3 sequence is 13 residues long. J was trimmed by 7 bases and V by 8 bases; bases with no gene match: 3. The CDR3 coding sequence is TGTGCCAGCCGGACAGGGGGCTTCGGGGAGCTGTTTTTT. It is translated as CASRTGGFGELFF.

The J gene is TRBJ2-3, the V gene TRBV7-3; D possibly corresponds to TRBD2 (6 bases). Germline V gene data show CDR1 as SGHTA and CDR2 as FQGTGA. There are 15 residues in the CDR3. The V gene lost 5 bases and the J gene lost 2 bases, with 14 bases spanning the gap. CDR3 DNA sequence: TGTGCCAGCAGCCTCCAGCGGGCTTCCACAGATACGCAGTATTTT. It translates to CASSLQRASTDTQYF.

The chain uses TRBV28 and TRBJ1-4; TRBD1 aligns across 9 bases. The CDR3 runs 20 residues. CDR1 MDHEN and CDR2 SYDVKM come from the germline V gene. Trimming cost V 3 bases and J 0 bases; bases outside gene matches: 14. CDR3 coding DNA: TGTGCCAGCAGTTTCACTCCCGGGACAGGGCTTTTTGCAACTAATGAAAAACTGTTTTTT. Its protein is CASSFTPGTGLFATNEKLFF.

The rearrangement joins TRBV7-6 to TRBJ2-2, with TRBD1 matching 11 bases. Germline CDR1 reads SGHVS; CDR2 reads FNYEAQ. The CDR3 extends over 18 amino acids. V was clipped by 5 bases and J by 3 bases; unmatched bases: 11. CDR3 loop: CASSQAPGTGGYTGELFF. CDR3 in DNA: TGTGCCAGCAGCCAAGCGCCGGGGACAGGGGGATACACCGGGGAGCTGTTTTTT.

The V call is TRBV15, the J call TRBJ1-1; tentatively, D is TRBD1 (5 bases). The germline CDR1 and CDR2 sequences are LNHNV and YYDKDF (reference sequence). The CDR3 has 13 residues. V was clipped by 0 bases and J by 10 bases, with 12 bases between them. The CDR3 is CATSRDTTVRAFF. The CDR3 DNA reads as TGTGCCACCAGCAGAGACACGACAGTTAGAGCTTTCTTT.